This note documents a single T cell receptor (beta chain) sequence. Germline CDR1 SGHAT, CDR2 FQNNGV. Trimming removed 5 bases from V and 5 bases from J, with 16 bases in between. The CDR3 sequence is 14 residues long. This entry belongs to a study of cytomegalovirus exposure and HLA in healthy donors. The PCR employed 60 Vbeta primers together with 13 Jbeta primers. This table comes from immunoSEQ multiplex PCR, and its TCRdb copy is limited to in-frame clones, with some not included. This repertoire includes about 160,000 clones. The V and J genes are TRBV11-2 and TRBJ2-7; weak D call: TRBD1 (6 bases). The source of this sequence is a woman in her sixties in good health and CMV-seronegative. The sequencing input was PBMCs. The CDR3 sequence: CASSGQFLWDEQYF. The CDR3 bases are TGTGCCAGCAGCGGACAGTTCTTGTGGGACGAGCAGTACTTC.